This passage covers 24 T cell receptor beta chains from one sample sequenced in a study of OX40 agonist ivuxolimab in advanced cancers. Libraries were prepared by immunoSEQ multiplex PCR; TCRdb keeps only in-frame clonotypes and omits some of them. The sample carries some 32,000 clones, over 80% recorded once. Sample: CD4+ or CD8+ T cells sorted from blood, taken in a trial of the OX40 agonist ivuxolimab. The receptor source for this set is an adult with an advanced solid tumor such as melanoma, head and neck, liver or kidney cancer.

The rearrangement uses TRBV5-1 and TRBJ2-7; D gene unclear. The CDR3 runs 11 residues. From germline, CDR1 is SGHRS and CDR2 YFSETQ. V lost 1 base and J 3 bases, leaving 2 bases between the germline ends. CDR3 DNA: TGCGCCAGCAGCTTGAACTACGAGCAGTACTTC. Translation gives CASSLNYEQYF.

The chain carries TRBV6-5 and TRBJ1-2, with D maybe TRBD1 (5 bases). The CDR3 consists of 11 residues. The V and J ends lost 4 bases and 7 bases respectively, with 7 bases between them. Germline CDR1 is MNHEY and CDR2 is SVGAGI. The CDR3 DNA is TGTGCCAGCAGTTCAGGGTTTGGCTACACCTTC. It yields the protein CASSSGFGYTF.

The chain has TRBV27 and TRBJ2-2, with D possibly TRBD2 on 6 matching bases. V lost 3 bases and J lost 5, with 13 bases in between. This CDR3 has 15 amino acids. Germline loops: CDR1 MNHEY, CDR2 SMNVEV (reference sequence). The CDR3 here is CASSFGGGGTGELFF. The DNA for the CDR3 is TGTGCCAGCAGTTTCGGGGGTGGGGGAACCGGGGAGCTGTTTTTT.

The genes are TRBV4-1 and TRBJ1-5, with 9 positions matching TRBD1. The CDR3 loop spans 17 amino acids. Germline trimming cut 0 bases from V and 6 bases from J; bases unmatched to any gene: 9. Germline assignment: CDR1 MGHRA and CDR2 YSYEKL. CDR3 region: CASSQDSRTGVSQPQHF. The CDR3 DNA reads TGCGCCAGCAGCCAAGATTCCCGGACAGGGGTTAGTCAGCCCCAGCATTTT.

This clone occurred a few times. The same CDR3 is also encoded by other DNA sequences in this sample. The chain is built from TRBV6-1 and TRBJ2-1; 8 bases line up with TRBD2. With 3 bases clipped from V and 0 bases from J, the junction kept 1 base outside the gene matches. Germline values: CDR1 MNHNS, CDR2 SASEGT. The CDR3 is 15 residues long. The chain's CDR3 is CASSELAGSYNEQFF. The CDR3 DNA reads TGTGCCAGCAGTGAGCTAGCGGGCTCCTACAATGAGCAGTTCTTC.

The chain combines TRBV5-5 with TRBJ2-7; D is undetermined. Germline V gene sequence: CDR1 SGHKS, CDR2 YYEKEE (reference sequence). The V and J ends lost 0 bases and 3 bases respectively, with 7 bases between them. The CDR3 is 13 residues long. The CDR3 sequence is CASSLVDGYEQYF. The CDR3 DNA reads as TGTGCCAGCAGCTTGGTAGATGGCTACGAGCAGTACTTC.

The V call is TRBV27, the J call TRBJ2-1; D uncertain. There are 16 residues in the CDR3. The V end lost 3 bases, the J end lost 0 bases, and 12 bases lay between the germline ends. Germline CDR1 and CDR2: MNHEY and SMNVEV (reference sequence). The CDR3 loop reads CASSFLGPSSYNEQFF. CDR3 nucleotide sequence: TGTGCCAGCAGTTTTCTGGGCCCTAGCTCCTACAATGAGCAGTTCTTC.

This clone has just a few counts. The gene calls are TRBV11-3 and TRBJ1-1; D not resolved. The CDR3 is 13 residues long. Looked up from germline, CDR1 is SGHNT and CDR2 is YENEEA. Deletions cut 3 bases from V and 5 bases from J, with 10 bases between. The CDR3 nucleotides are TGTGCCAGCAGCTTCAATCAAGGAACTGAAGCTTTCTTT. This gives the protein CASSFNQGTEAFF.

As DNA, the CDR3 is TGTGCCAGCAGTTTCTTGCAGACCTACGAGCAGTACTTC. Its protein product is CASSFLQTYEQYF. The rearrangement joins TRBV28 to TRBJ2-7; D is undetermined. The CDR3 runs 13 residues. V gave up 3 bases and J gave up 2 bases, with 8 bases separating them. Germline-derived CDR1 and CDR2 are MDHEN and SYDVKM. The full variable domain, its missing parts supplied by reference TRBV28 and TRBJ2-7, is DVKVTQSSRYLVKRTGEKVFLECVQDMDHENMFWYRQDPGLGLRLIYFSYDVKMKEKGDIPEGYSVSREKKERFSLILESASTNQTSMYLCASSFLQTYEQYFGPGTRLTVT.

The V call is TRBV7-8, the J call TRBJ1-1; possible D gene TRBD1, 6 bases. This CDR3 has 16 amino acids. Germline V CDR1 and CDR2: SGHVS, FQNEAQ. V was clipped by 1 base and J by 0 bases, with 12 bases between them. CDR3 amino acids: CASSLDPTGLNTEAFF. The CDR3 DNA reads TGTGCCAGCAGCTTAGACCCCACAGGGCTGAACACTGAAGCTTTCTTT.

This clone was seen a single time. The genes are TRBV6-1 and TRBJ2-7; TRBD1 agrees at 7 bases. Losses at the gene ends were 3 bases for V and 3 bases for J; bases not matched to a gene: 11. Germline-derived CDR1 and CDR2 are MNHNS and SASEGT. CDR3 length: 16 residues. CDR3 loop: CASSEGVVQGIYEQYF. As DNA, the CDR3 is TGTGCCAGCAGTGAGGGCGTTGTACAGGGGATCTACGAGCAGTACTTC.

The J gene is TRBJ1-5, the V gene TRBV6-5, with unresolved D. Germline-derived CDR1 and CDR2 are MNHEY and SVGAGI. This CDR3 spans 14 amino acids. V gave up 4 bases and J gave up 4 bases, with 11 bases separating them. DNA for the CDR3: TGTGCCAGCAGTTCAGGCAGGCCTAATCAGCCCCAGCATTTT. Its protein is CASSSGRPNQPQHF.

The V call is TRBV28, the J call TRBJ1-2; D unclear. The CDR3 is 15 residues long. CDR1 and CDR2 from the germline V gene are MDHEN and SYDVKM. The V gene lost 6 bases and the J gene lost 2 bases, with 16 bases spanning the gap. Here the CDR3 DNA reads TGTGCCAGCAGCCGTAATGCCTTTCCGAACTATGGCTACACCTTC. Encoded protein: CASSRNAFPNYGYTF.

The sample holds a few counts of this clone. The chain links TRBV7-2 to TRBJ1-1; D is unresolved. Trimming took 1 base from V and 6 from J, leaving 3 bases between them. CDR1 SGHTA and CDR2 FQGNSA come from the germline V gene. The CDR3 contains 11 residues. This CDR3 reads CASSLEPEAFF. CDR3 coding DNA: TGTGCCAGCAGCTTAGAGCCTGAAGCTTTCTTT.

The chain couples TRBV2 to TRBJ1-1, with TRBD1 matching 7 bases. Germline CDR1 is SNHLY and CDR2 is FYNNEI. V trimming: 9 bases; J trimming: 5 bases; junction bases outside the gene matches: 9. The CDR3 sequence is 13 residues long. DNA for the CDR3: TGTGCCAGACAGGGGACCCAAGGAACTGAAGCTTTCTTT. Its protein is CARQGTQGTEAFF.

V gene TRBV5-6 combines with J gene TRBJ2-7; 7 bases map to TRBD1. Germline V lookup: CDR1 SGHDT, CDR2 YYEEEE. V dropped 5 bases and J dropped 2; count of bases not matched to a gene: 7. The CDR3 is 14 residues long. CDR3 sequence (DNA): TGTGCCAGCAGAGACAGGGACCTTACCTACGAGCAGTACTTC. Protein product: CASRDRDLTYEQYF.

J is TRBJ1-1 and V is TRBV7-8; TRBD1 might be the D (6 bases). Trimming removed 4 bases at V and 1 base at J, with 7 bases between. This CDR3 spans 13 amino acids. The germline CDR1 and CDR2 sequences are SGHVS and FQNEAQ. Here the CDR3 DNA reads TGTGCCAGCAGCTCGGGACAGAACACTGAAGCTTTCTTT. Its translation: CASSSGQNTEAFF.

The CDR3 region has the DNA TGTGCCAGCAGTTACGACGCGGGCCACTCCTACGAGCAGTACTTC. Its protein is CASSYDAGHSYEQYF. The V and J genes are TRBV6-6 and TRBJ2-7; possible D gene TRBD2, 5 bases. CDR1 MNHNY and CDR2 SVGAGI come from the germline V gene (reference sequence). The germline V and J ends were trimmed by 2 bases and 0 bases, with 11 bases remaining between them. This CDR3 region has 15 residues.

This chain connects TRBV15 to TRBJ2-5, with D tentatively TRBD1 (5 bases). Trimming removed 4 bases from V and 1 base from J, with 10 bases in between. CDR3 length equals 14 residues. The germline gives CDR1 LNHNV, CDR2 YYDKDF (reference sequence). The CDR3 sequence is CATSIGRAQETQYF. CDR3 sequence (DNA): TGTGCCACCAGCATCGGCAGGGCCCAAGAGACCCAGTACTTC. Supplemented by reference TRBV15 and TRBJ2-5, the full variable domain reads DAMVIQNPRYQVTQFGKPVTLSCSQTLNHNVMYWYQQKSSQAPKLLFHYYDKDFNNEADTPDNFQSRRPNTSFCFLDIRSPGLGDTAMYLCATSIGRAQETQYFGPGTRLLVL.

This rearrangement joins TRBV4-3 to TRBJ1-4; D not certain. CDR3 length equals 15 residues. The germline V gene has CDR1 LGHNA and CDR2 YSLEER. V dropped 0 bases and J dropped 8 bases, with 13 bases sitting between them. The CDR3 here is CASSQDRAAREKLFF. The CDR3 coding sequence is TGCGCCAGCAGCCAAGATCGGGCAGCTCGGGAAAAACTGTTTTTT.

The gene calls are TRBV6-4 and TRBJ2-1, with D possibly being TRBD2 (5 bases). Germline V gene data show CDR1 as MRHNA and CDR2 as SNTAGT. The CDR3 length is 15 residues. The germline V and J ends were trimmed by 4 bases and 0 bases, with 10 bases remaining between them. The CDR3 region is CASSVVANSYNEQFF. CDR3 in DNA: TGTGCCAGCAGTGTGGTAGCGAACTCCTACAATGAGCAGTTCTTC.

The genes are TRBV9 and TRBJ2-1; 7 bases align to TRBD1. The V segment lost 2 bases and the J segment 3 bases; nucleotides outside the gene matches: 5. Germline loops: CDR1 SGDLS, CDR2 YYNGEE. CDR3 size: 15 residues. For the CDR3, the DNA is TGTGCCAGCAGCGTGACAGGGAATGTCTACAATGAGCAGTTCTTC. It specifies CASSVTGNVYNEQFF.

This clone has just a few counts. CDR3 in amino acids: CASSESGGGYNEQFF. Here the CDR3 DNA reads TGTGCCAGCAGTGAATCGGGGGGCGGGTACAATGAGCAGTTCTTC. V usage is TRBV6-4 and J usage is TRBJ2-1, with D possibly being TRBD2 (7 bases). The CDR3 runs to 15 residues. The V end was cut by 3 bases, the J end by 4 bases, with 13 bases between. Germline loops: CDR1 MRHNA, CDR2 SNTAGT.

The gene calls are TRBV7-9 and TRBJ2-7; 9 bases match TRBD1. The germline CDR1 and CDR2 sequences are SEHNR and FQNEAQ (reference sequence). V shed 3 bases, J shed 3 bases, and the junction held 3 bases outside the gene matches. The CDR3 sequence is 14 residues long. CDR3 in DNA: TGTGCCAGCAGCTTTACAGGGGGCGGCTACGAGCAGTACTTC. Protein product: CASSFTGGGYEQYF. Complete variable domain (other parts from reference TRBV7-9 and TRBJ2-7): DTGVSQNPRHKITKRGQNVTFRCDPISEHNRLYWYRQTLGQGPEFLTYFQNEAQLEKSRLLSDRFSAERPKGSFSTLEIQRTEQGDSAMYLCASSFTGGGYEQYFGPGTRLTVT.